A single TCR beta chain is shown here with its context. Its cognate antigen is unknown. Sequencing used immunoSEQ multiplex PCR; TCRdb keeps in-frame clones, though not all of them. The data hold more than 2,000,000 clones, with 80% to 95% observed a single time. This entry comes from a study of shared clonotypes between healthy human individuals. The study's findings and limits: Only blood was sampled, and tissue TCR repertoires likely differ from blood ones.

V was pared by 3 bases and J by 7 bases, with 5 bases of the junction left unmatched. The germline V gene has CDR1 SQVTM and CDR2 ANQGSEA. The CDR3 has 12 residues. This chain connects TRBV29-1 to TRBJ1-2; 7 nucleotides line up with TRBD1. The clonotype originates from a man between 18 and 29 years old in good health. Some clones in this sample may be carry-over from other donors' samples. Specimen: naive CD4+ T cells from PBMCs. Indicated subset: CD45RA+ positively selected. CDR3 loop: CSVEAGGIGYTF. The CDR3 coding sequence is TGCAGCGTTGAGGCAGGGGGAATTGGCTACACCTTC.